Listed below are T cell receptor beta chains from one sample, sequenced in a study of blood T cell repertoires in COVID-19. TCRdb's table, derived via immunoSEQ multiplex PCR, lists solely in-frame clones and lacks some. The data hold a few hundred thousand clones, with roughly 85% observed a single time. The source material was peripheral blood. The receptors were sampled from a human donor in a cohort sampled during active COVID-19. Both conserved end residues are part of each CDR3. A D gene is named only where the DNA matches it firmly. Not all rows give a size; the values are once, few, many and, for expanded clones, a class.

CASSARHPLVGGYTF TGTGCCAGCAGCGCGCGACATCCCCTTGTGGGTGGCTACACCTTC TRBJ1-2 once NA TRBV3-1/TRBV3-2
CATSEGLESGELFF TGTGCCACCAGTGAAGGACTAGAATCGGGGGAGCTGTTTTTT TRBJ2-2 few TRBD2 TRBV24-1
CASSQTSGGPNEQFF TGTGCCAGCAGCCAGACTAGCGGGGGGCCTAATGAGCAGTTCTTC TRBJ2-1 NA TRBD2 TRBV4-2
CASSEAGQGAGNTIYF TGTGCCAGCAGTGAAGCAGGACAGGGTGCTGGAAACACCATATATTTT TRBJ1-3 NA TRBD1 TRBV6-1
CASSRLAGTSRSYEQYF TGTGCCAGCAGCCGACTAGCGGGTACGTCTAGGTCCTACGAGCAGTACTTC TRBJ2-7 NA TRBD2 TRBV27
CASSPVGGTEQFF TGTGCCAGCTCCCCTGTGGGGGGGACTGAGCAGTTCTTC TRBJ2-1 NA TRBD2 TRBV5-6
CASSNNTYNEQFF TGTGCCAGCAGCAATAACACCTACAATGAGCAGTTCTTC TRBJ2-1 NA NA TRBV21-1
CASSLGTANTEAFF TGTGCCAGCTCCCTAGGGACAGCGAACACTGAAGCTTTCTTT TRBJ1-1 many TRBD1 TRBV9
CASSVGQGDYGYTF TGTGCCAGCAGCGTAGGGCAGGGTGACTATGGCTACACCTTC TRBJ1-2 NA NA TRBV9
CASRPRTITYEQYF TGTGCCAGCAGGCCAAGGACTATAACCTACGAGCAGTACTTC TRBJ2-7 NA NA TRBV28
CASSFIDRVHTEAFF TGCGCCAGCAGCTTCATAGACAGGGTACACACTGAAGCTTTCTTT TRBJ1-1 NA TRBD1 TRBV5-1
CASTGSPGSGNTIYF TGTGCCAGCACCGGAAGCCCGGGCTCTGGAAACACCATATATTTT TRBJ1-3 NA NA TRBV27
CASSLDRGTLNTEAFF TGTGCCAGCTCACTGGACAGGGGGACGTTGAACACTGAAGCTTTCTTT TRBJ1-1 few TRBD1 TRBV18
CASSPEAASWSEQYF TGCGCCAGCAGCCCGGAGGCAGCCTCATGGTCCGAGCAGTACTTC TRBJ2-7 NA NA TRBV5-1
CASNGASGLITDTQYF TGTGCCAGTAATGGAGCTAGCGGACTCATCACAGATACGCAGTATTTT TRBJ2-3 NA TRBD2 TRBV19
CASSPGQIPSYEQYF TGTGCCAGCAGCCCCGGACAGATACCCTCCTACGAGCAGTACTTC TRBJ2-7 NA NA TRBV11-3
CASSQDLSSLPYNEQFF TGTGCCAGCAGCCAAGATTTGTCCTCTCTCCCCTACAATGAGCAGTTCTTC TRBJ2-1 few NA TRBV4-2
CASSSKPGGQPQHF TGTGCCAGCAGCTCGAAACCGGGGGGTCAGCCCCAGCATTTT TRBJ1-5 NA NA TRBV5-6
CASVPRGGSGANVLTF TGTGCCAGCGTTCCCAGAGGGGGCTCTGGGGCCAACGTCCTGACTTTC TRBJ2-6 NA NA TRBV7-8
CASSQDPRLNTGELFF TGTGCCAGCAGCCAAGATCCCAGGCTGAACACCGGGGAGCTGTTTTTT TRBJ2-2 NA NA TRBV3-1/TRBV3-2
CASSAFLGSGANVLTF TGTGCCAGCAGCGCCTTTCTGGGCTCGGGGGCCAACGTCCTGACTTTC TRBJ2-6 NA NA TRBV9
CASSLGGLSSYEQYF TGTGCCAGCAGCTTGGGCGGGCTGAGCTCCTACGAGCAGTACTTC TRBJ2-7 NA NA TRBV5-4
CSASEGGRVNTEAFF TGCAGTGCTAGTGAGGGGGGGAGGGTGAACACTGAAGCTTTCTTT TRBJ1-1 NA NA TRBV20-1
CASALVTEAFF TGTGCCAGCGCTCTAGTCACTGAAGCTTTCTTT TRBJ1-1 NA NA TRBV12-3/TRBV12-4
CATSEPGVGQPQHF TGTGCCACCAGTGAACCGGGGGTGGGTCAGCCCCAGCATTTT TRBJ1-5 NA NA TRBV24-1
CASSYKDRGDYGYTF TGTGCCAGCAGTTACAAGGACAGGGGAGACTATGGCTACACCTTC TRBJ1-2 NA TRBD1 TRBV6-6
CAWSTVYEQYF TGTGCCTGGAGTACGGTCTACGAGCAGTACTTC TRBJ2-7 NA NA TRBV30
CASSSTGFQNTEAFF TGTGCCAGCAGCTCGACAGGTTTCCAAAACACTGAAGCTTTCTTT TRBJ1-1 NA NA TRBV7-9
CASSPLPGSYEQYF TGTGCCAGCTCACCATTACCGGGAAGCTACGAGCAGTACTTC TRBJ2-7 NA NA TRBV18
CATSEKWAMADTQYF TGTGCCACCAGTGAAAAATGGGCAATGGCAGATACGCAGTATTTT TRBJ2-3 NA NA TRBV24-1
CASRLQAGGRIVYEQYF TGTGCCAGCAGACTACAAGCAGGGGGCCGAATAGTCTACGAGCAGTACTTC TRBJ2-7 NA TRBD1 TRBV27
CASSYSKERTREFF TGTGCCAGCAGTTACTCGAAGGAGCGTACTCGGGAGTTCTTC TRBJ2-1 NA NA TRBV6-5
CATSAPGQGTYGYTF TGTGCCACCAGTGCCCCGGGACAGGGGACGTATGGCTACACCTTC TRBJ1-2 NA TRBD1 TRBV24-1
CASSDLVQTQYF TGTGCCAGCAGTGATCTGGTGCAGACGCAGTATTTT TRBJ2-3 NA NA TRBV6-1
CASSQGASTIYF TGTGCCAGCAGCCAAGGGGCATCCACCATATATTTT TRBJ1-3 NA NA TRBV3-1/TRBV3-2
CASSVAPQASYEQYF TGTGCCAGCAGCGTAGCGCCACAGGCCTCCTACGAGCAGTACTTC TRBJ2-7 NA NA TRBV9
CASNIGQGNNEQFF TGTGCCAGTAATATTGGGCAGGGAAACAATGAGCAGTTCTTC TRBJ2-1 NA NA TRBV19
CASSIRGGRETQYF TGTGCCAGTAGTATCCGGGGGGGACGAGAGACCCAGTACTTC TRBJ2-5 once TRBD2 TRBV19
CASSFPGVNYEQYF TGTGCCAGCAGCTTCCCAGGGGTGAATTACGAGCAGTACTTC TRBJ2-7 few NA TRBV7-9
CASSLSLAGQETQYF TGTGCCAGCAGCTTAAGTCTAGCGGGCCAAGAGACCCAGTACTTC TRBJ2-5 few TRBD2 TRBV7-2
CASSGRDRADGELFF TGTGCCAGCAGCGGCCGGGACAGGGCCGACGGGGAGCTGTTTTTT TRBJ2-2 once TRBD1 TRBV9
CASSDIVGTEAFF TGTGCCAGTAGTGACATCGTTGGCACTGAAGCTTTCTTT TRBJ1-1 NA NA TRBV19
CASSLTGTIRTDTQYF TGCGCCAGCAGCCTTACAGGCACGATTCGCACAGATACGCAGTATTTT TRBJ2-3 NA NA TRBV5-1
CASSSQSSGNTIYF TGTGCCAGCAGTTCACAAAGCTCTGGAAACACCATATATTTT TRBJ1-3 NA NA TRBV6-5
CASSMDFSGANVLTF TGTGCCAGTAGTATGGACTTCTCTGGGGCCAACGTCCTGACTTTC TRBJ2-6 NA NA TRBV19
CASGLGVSGNTIYF TGTGCTAGTGGTTTGGGCGTGTCTGGAAACACCATATATTTT TRBJ1-3 few NA TRBV12-5
CASSPTIGGTDTQYF TGTGCCAGCAGTCCAACCATAGGAGGCACAGATACGCAGTATTTT TRBJ2-3 NA NA TRBV9
CASSQARAGTFDYGYTF TGTGCCAGCAGCCAAGCCAGAGCCGGGACTTTTGACTATGGCTACACCTTC TRBJ1-2 NA NA TRBV14
CASSIDLRGFTEAFF TGTGCCAGTAGTATAGATCTCAGGGGATTCACTGAAGCTTTCTTT TRBJ1-1 NA NA TRBV19
CASSSGRRTEPAGGYTF TGTGCCAGCAGCTCCGGAAGACGGACGGAGCCGGCGGGTGGCTACACCTTC TRBJ1-2 NA NA TRBV7-8
CASSSLLQGLNTEAFF TGTGCCAGCAGCTCCCTACTACAGGGATTGAACACTGAAGCTTTCTTT TRBJ1-1 NA NA TRBV7-9
CASSPRGKGSNTEAFF TGTGCCAGCAGCCCGAGGGGGAAAGGCAGTAACACTGAAGCTTTCTTT TRBJ1-1 once NA TRBV14
CASSRSRDSSGNTIYF TGTGCCAGCAGCAGATCCCGGGACAGCTCTGGAAACACCATATATTTT TRBJ1-3 NA TRBD1 TRBV11-1
CASSLGAGMDQPQHF TGTGCCAGCAGCTTAGGGGCAGGGATGGATCAGCCCCAGCATTTT TRBJ1-5 NA NA TRBV7-9
CSVVIQAVVSYNEQFF TGCAGCGTTGTGATACAGGCGGTGGTTTCCTACAATGAGCAGTTCTTC TRBJ2-1 once NA TRBV29-1
CASSRIGWGQGASEQFF TGTGCCAGCAGCCGTATAGGGTGGGGACAGGGGGCGAGTGAGCAGTTCTTC TRBJ2-1 NA TRBD1 TRBV9
CASGTQSKDRARLSTEAFF TGTGCTAGTGGCACCCAATCGAAGGACAGGGCCAGGTTGAGCACTGAAGCTTTCTTT TRBJ1-1 once TRBD1 TRBV12-5
CASSRKGTGETLNSYEQYF TGTGCCAGCAGCCGAAAGGGGACAGGGGAAACCCTAAACTCCTACGAGCAGTACTTC TRBJ2-7 NA TRBD1 TRBV7-9
CASSVSFTSTASNQPQHF TGTGCCAGCAGTGTTAGTTTCACTTCGACAGCCTCCAATCAGCCCCAGCATTTT TRBJ1-5 NA NA TRBV6-1
CASSSGGLGTDTQYF TGTGCCAGTAGTAGCGGGGGGCTAGGCACAGATACGCAGTATTTT TRBJ2-3 NA TRBD2 TRBV19